These 21 T cell receptor beta chains share one sample of origin, sequenced in a study of T cells in Graves' hyperthyroidism and ophthalmopathy. Amplified regions were TCR beta CDR3 sequences from RNA transcripts. In the first-round RT-PCR of the TCR CDR3, the HTBI primer set was used. TCRdb re-analysed the multiplex PCR reads in MiXCR, keeping a single row per CDR3 protein. The table has fewer than 900,000 distinct CDR3 sequences, around 15% seen once. Material: blood. Receptors were obtained from a man between 18 and 35 years old with Graves' hyperthyroidism.

To note about this clonotype: One end of the junction fails to match germline, which may point to a read error. The V and J genes are TRBV6-2 or TRBV6-3 and TRBJ2-7; the D gene is possibly TRBD2 (5 bases). CDR1 and CDR2 from the germline V gene are MNHEY and SVGEGT. The CDR3 is 14 residues long. Written as DNA, the CDR3 is TGTGCCAGCAGTTCGCTCGAGCGGACCTACAAGCAGTACTTC. This codes for CASSSLERTYKQYF.

This clonotype was counted many times. The V call is TRBV19, the J call TRBJ2-1; 11 bases align to TRBD2. The germline V gene encodes CDR1 LNHDA and CDR2 SQIVND (reference sequence). The trim removed 6 bases at V and 2 bases at J, leaving 9 bases unmatched. The CDR3 spans 17 residues. This CDR3 reads CASSEGLGLAAYNEQFF. The CDR3 DNA reads TGTGCCAGTAGCGAGGGGTTGGGACTAGCGGCCTACAATGAGCAGTTCTTC. Based on the CDR3 plus reference TRBV19 and TRBJ2-1, the full variable domain is DGGITQSPKYLFRKEGQNVTLSCEQNLNHDAMYWYRQDPGQGLRLIYYSQIVNDFQKGDIAEGYSVSREKKESFPLTVTSAQKNPTAFYLCASSEGLGLAAYNEQFFGPGTRLTVL.

This clonotype was observed many times. The V and J genes are TRBV6-5 and TRBJ1-2; D uncertain. This CDR3 has 14 amino acids. Germline V CDR1 and CDR2: MNHEY, SVGAGI. The ends were cut back, 0 bases at V and 7 bases at J, with 12 bases in the middle. CDR3 in DNA: TGTGCCAGCAGTTACTCAGCGAGTATTGGTGGCTACACCTTC. Translation gives CASSYSASIGGYTF.

This clonotype was counted only a few times. The chain recombines TRBV28 with TRBJ2-5, with D hard to call. V lost 3 bases and J 5 bases, leaving 4 bases between the germline ends. The CDR3 runs to 11 residues. The germline V gene has CDR1 MDHEN and CDR2 SYDVKM. CDR3 protein: CASSFVETQYF. As DNA, the CDR3 is TGTGCCAGCAGTTTCGTCGAGACCCAGTACTTC.

This clonotype was picked up many times. The chain uses TRBV20-1 and TRBJ2-4; D is undetermined. Germline CDR1 DFQATT, CDR2 SNEGSKA (reference sequence). This CDR3 comprises 11 residues. V was clipped by 7 bases and J by 0 bases, with 4 bases between them. CDR3 DNA: TGCAGTGGGGGAGCCAAAAACATTCAGTACTTC. Translation gives CSGGAKNIQYF.

This clonotype was seen ten or more times. The chain couples TRBV2 to TRBJ2-2, with D unresolved. Between the trimmed V and J ends, which lost 7 bases and 3 bases, there was a span of 6 bases. Germline V gives CDR1 SNHLY, CDR2 FYNNEI. CDR3 length: 12 amino acids. The CDR3 region has the DNA TGTGCCAGCATTAAGGACACCGGGGAGCTGTTTTTT. Protein: CASIKDTGELFF.

The chain is built from TRBV10-3 and TRBJ2-1, with a tentative D call TRBD1 (5 bases). CDR1 is ENHRY, CDR2 SYGVKD, per germline. The CDR3 consists of 13 residues. With 10 bases removed from V and 9 bases from J, the gap between germline ends came to 19 bases. The CDR3 sequence is CATEKRGEGEQFF. DNA of the CDR3: TGTGCCACCGAGAAAAGGGGTGAAGGTGAGCAGTTCTTC.

This clonotype has ten or more counts. This chain uses TRBV28 with TRBJ1-1; D ambiguous. Trimming took 7 bases from V and 7 from J, leaving 19 bases between them. The CDR3 has 14 amino acids. Germline CDR1 is MDHEN and CDR2 is SYDVKM. This chain's CDR3 is CASIRVVEISEAFF. The DNA of the CDR3 is TGTGCCAGCATTCGGGTCGTGGAGATCAGTGAAGCTTTCTTT.

This clonotype has just a few counts. The V and J genes are TRBV7-9 and TRBJ2-7; 8 bases match TRBD2. CDR1 and CDR2 from the germline V gene are SEHNR and FQNEAQ (reference sequence). The trim removed 10 bases at V and 7 bases at J, leaving 6 bases unmatched. There are 11 residues in the CDR3. CDR3 residues: CATSRGGEQYF. CDR3 bases: TGTGCCACGTCCCGGGGGGGAGAGCAGTACTTC.

This clonotype turned up a few times. This chain joins TRBV18 and TRBJ2-7, with D possibly being TRBD1 (6 bases). This CDR3 is built from 13 residues. CDR1 and CDR2 from the germline V gene are KGHSH and LQKENI. Trimming stripped 1 base from V and 5 bases from J, with 9 bases between. CDR3 protein: CASSPQGVNEQYF. CDR3 nucleotide sequence: TGTGCCAGCTCACCACAGGGGGTTAACGAGCAGTACTTC.

This clonotype was observed a few times. The V and J genes are TRBV20-1 and TRBJ2-1, with 9 nucleotides matching TRBD2. Per the germline V gene, CDR1 is DFQATT and CDR2 is SNEGSKA (reference sequence). The CDR3 has 15 residues. Trimming took 3 bases from V and 4 from J; bases not matched to a gene: 7. This CDR3 reads CSASGSGGSYNEQFF. CDR3 nucleotides: TGCAGTGCTAGTGGTAGCGGGGGTTCTTACAATGAGCAGTTCTTC.

V is TRBV4-2 and J is TRBJ2-6; TRBD2 matches 8 bases. The CDR3 has 21 residues. V lost 0 bases to trimming and J lost 6 bases; unmatched junction nucleotides: 19. Looked up from germline, CDR1 is LGHNA and CDR2 is YNFKEQ. In nucleotides, the CDR3 is TGTGCCAGCAGCCAAGAGAGTAGCGGGACCTTCATAGCTCTGGTGGCCAACGTCCTGACTTTC. Its translation is CASSQESSGTFIALVANVLTF.

The table lists this clonotype with many counts. This chain links TRBV28 with TRBJ2-7, with D unclear. CDR3 length equals 16 residues. Per the germline V gene, CDR1 is MDHEN and CDR2 is SYDVKM. The germline V and J ends were trimmed by 8 bases and 0 bases, with 20 bases remaining between them. The DNA of the CDR3 is TGTGCCAGCCGCACGTTCGCCGGGCGCAGCTCCTACGAGCAGTACTTC. Amino acid sequence: CASRTFAGRSSYEQYF.

Many counts were recorded for this clonotype. The chain couples TRBV30 to TRBJ2-3; D may be TRBD2 (5 bases). The CDR3 is 15 residues long. CDR1 and CDR2 from the germline V gene are GTSNPN and SVGIG (reference sequence). Trimming took off 2 bases at V and 0 bases at J, with 12 bases between the two ends. The CDR3 DNA is TGTGCCTGGAGTCGGTTAGCGATTAGCACAGATACGCAGTATTTT. This translates into CAWSRLAISTDTQYF. The entire variable domain, with the rest obtained from reference TRBV30 and TRBJ2-3, is as follows: SQTIHQWPATLVQPVGSPLSLECTVEGTSNPNLYWYRQAAGRGLQLLFYSVGIGQISSEVPQNLSASRPQDRQFILSSKKLLLSDSGFYLCAWSRLAISTDTQYFGPGTRLTVL.

This clonotype appeared many times. The chain has TRBV5-6 and TRBJ2-7, with D possibly matching TRBD2 (7 bases). This CDR3 has 15 amino acids. The germline V gene encodes CDR1 SGHDT and CDR2 YYEEEE. Trimming left V 6 bases short and J 6 bases short, with 22 bases between. The CDR3 region is CASIMGGLADAEQYF. The CDR3 DNA reads as TGTGCCAGCATCATGGGGGGGCTAGCGGATGCCGAGCAGTACTTC.

This clonotype was seen ten or more times. The chain joins TRBV7-9 to TRBJ2-3, with a weak D call TRBD2 (10 bases). V dropped 4 bases and J dropped 2 bases, with 25 bases sitting between them. The length of the CDR3 is 19 residues. Germline V gene data show CDR1 as SEHNR and CDR2 as FQNEAQ (reference sequence). This CDR3 is CASSSRDRASGSLTDTQYF. CDR3 sequence (DNA): TGTGCCAGCAGCTCCCGGGACAGGGCTAGCGGGAGCCTCACAGATACGCAGTATTTT.

This clonotype was recorded many times. The chain couples TRBV3-1 to TRBJ2-5, with D perhaps TRBD2 (5 bases). The CDR3 contains 15 residues. CDR1 LGHDT and CDR2 YNNKEL come from the germline V gene (reference sequence). V was pared by 8 bases and J by 4 bases, with 20 bases between. In DNA, the CDR3 is TGTGCCAGCGCCCGGGCGAGGGAAAGGAGAGAGACCCAGTACTTC. Translating it yields CASARARERRETQYF.

V usage is TRBV7-2 and J usage is TRBJ2-7, with D perhaps being TRBD1 or TRBD2 (5 bases each). The CDR3 is 14 amino acids. V lost 5 bases and J lost 0, with 11 bases in between. Germline CDR1 is SGHTA and CDR2 is FQGNSA. The DNA for the CDR3 is TGTGCCAGCAGCCTAGGGACCACCTCCTACGAGCAGTACTTC. The encoded protein is CASSLGTTSYEQYF. The full variable domain, with the rest looked up from reference TRBV7-2 and TRBJ2-7, is GAGVSQSPSNKVTEKGKDVELRCDPISGHTALYWYRQSLGQGLEFLIYFQGNSAPDKSGLPSDRFSAERTGGSVSTLTIQRTQQEDSAVYLCASSLGTTSYEQYFGPGTRLTVT.

This clonotype was seen only a few times. The gene calls are TRBV20-1 and TRBJ2-5; TRBD2 matches at 8 bases. The CDR3 runs 13 residues. The J segment lost 7 bases and the V segment lost 2 bases, leaving 6 bases of the junction unmatched. Germline loops: CDR1 DFQATT, CDR2 SNEGSKA (reference sequence). The CDR3 loop reads CSARPGREGTQYF. The CDR3 DNA is TGCAGTGCTAGACCCGGGAGGGAGGGGACCCAGTACTTC.

Here the CDR3 reads CATYSRSTKNIQYF. DNA for the CDR3: TGTGCCACCTACAGTAGATCTACCAAAAACATTCAGTACTTC. The chain combines TRBV6-2 or TRBV6-3 with TRBJ2-4; D is uncertain. The CDR3 length is 14 residues. V gave up 10 bases and J gave up 2 bases, with 15 bases separating them. Germline V CDR1 and CDR2: MNHEY, SVGEGT.

The chain uses TRBV4-1 and TRBJ2-3; 7 positions match TRBD1. J gave up 2 bases and V 6 bases, and 11 bases lay outside the gene matches. Germline CDR1 is MGHRA and CDR2 is YSYEKL. The CDR3 has 16 residues. In nucleotides, the CDR3 is TGCGCCAGCAGACCTAACAGGGGCCCGAACACAGATACGCAGTATTTT. Encoded protein: CASRPNRGPNTDTQYF.